The 25 T cell receptor beta chains in this list originate from one sample, sequenced in a study of cytomegalovirus exposure and HLA in healthy donors. The PCR used 60 Vbeta and 13 Jbeta primers. Libraries were prepared by immunoSEQ multiplex PCR; TCRdb keeps only in-frame clonotypes and omits some of them. The sample has about 210,000 clones, approximately 84% seen once. Specimen: PBMCs. Receptor source: a girl aged 2-10 years in good health and CMV-seronegative.

The gene calls are TRBV18 and TRBJ1-2; possible D gene TRBD1, 5 bases. V lost 4 bases and J 3 bases, leaving 9 bases between the germline ends. This CDR3 contains 13 residues. Germline V gene data show CDR1 as KGHSH and CDR2 as LQKENI. CDR3 nucleotides: TGTGCCAGCTCACAGGGGAACGACTATGGCTACACCTTC. It translates to CASSQGNDYGYTF.

V gene TRBV30 combines with J gene TRBJ2-1; D remains ambiguous. CDR1 and CDR2 (germline): GTSNPN, SVGIG (reference sequence). The ends were cut back, 3 bases at V and 2 bases at J, with 8 bases in the middle. CDR3 length equals 13 residues. The DNA of the CDR3 is TGTGCCTGGAGCCCAGACACCTACAATGAGCAGTTCTTC. Residues: CAWSPDTYNEQFF.

This chain connects TRBV7-8 to TRBJ1-1; D gene ambiguous. V gave up 5 bases and J gave up 4 bases, with 20 bases separating them. Germline V gene data show CDR1 as SGHVS and CDR2 as FQNEAQ. CDR3 length: 16 residues. CDR3 loop: CASSHERAAWGTEAFF. The CDR3 bases are TGTGCCAGCAGCCATGAGAGGGCGGCCTGGGGCACTGAAGCTTTCTTT.

This clone was detected once. The V call is TRBV27, the J call TRBJ2-3; a possible D gene is TRBD1 (5 bases). The length of the CDR3 is 15 residues. CDR1 is MNHEY, CDR2 SMNVEV, per germline (reference sequence). The V end was cut by 7 bases, the J end by 2 bases, with 16 bases between. As DNA, the CDR3 is TGTGCCAGCAATAGTAAGGGGTTTTTCACAGATACGCAGTATTTT. Translation gives CASNSKGFFTDTQYF.

J is TRBJ2-3 and V is TRBV7-9; tentatively, D is TRBD2 (5 bases). The germline V gene encodes CDR1 SEHNR and CDR2 FQNEAQ (reference sequence). The CDR3 contains 13 residues. V was cut by 10 bases and J by 0 bases, with 11 bases left in between. The CDR3 nucleotides read TGTGCCAACGGGGATGGGAGCACAGATACGCAGTATTTT. Protein: CANGDGSTDTQYF.

This clone was recorded a few times. The chain couples TRBV7-9 to TRBJ2-1, with TRBD1 as a possible D gene (6 bases). Germline CDR1 and CDR2: SEHNR and FQNEAQ (reference sequence). The CDR3 contains 15 residues. V lost 2 bases and J 4 bases, leaving 12 bases between the germline ends. As DNA, the CDR3 is TGTGCCAGCAGCTTAAGTAGGACAGAATACAATGAGCAGTTCTTC. Its protein product is CASSLSRTEYNEQFF.

The V gene is TRBV25-1, the J gene TRBJ1-1, with unresolved D. Between the trimmed V and J ends, which lost 1 base and 3 bases, there was a span of 12 bases. From germline, CDR1 is MGHDK and CDR2 SYGVNS. The CDR3 has 15 amino acids. The CDR3: CASSESLLIDTEAFF. The CDR3 bases are TGTGCCAGCAGTGAATCCCTCCTTATAGACACTGAAGCTTTCTTT.

This chain joins TRBV30 and TRBJ2-1; 8 bases are a match to TRBD2. The CDR3 totals 15 residues. Unmatched junction bases numbered 11, after V lost 3 bases and J lost 7 bases. CDR1 and CDR2 (germline): GTSNPN, SVGIG (reference sequence). The chain's CDR3 is CAWRGWTSSPNEQFF. The CDR3 DNA sequence: TGTGCCTGGAGGGGGTGGACTAGCTCCCCGAATGAGCAGTTCTTC.

This clone was picked up one time. The chain joins TRBV10-2 to TRBJ1-5; 7 bases are shared with TRBD1. CDR1 and CDR2 from the germline V gene are WSHSY and SAAADI. The V and J ends lost 6 bases and 4 bases, in that order; junction bases with no gene match: 6. The CDR3 sequence is 14 residues long. The CDR3 nucleotides read TGCGCCAGCAGGAGGACAGGTCTAAATCAGCCCCAGCATTTT. Translated: CASRRTGLNQPQHF.

This sequence joins TRBV7-6 and TRBJ2-3; 12 bases agree with TRBD2. Trimming cost V 3 bases and J 2 bases; bases outside gene matches: 9. The CDR3 is 18 residues long. From germline, CDR1 is SGHVS and CDR2 FNYEAQ. This chain's CDR3 is CASSFPRLAGDNTDTQYF. The CDR3 nucleotides are TGTGCCAGCAGCTTTCCCCGACTAGCGGGGGACAACACAGATACGCAGTATTTT.

With regard to this clone: The junction does not match germline at one end; this may be a read error. This sequence joins TRBV30 and TRBJ2-3; D gene uncertain. Germline V gives CDR1 GTSNPN, CDR2 SVGIG (reference sequence). CDR3 length: 13 residues. The CDR3 protein is CAWISLPTDTQYF. As DNA, the CDR3 is TGTGCCTGGATTTCATTACCCACAGATACACAGTATTTT.

In its sample, this clone was seen a few times. The gene calls are TRBV6-1 and TRBJ2-2; the match to TRBD2 covers 9 bases. V was pared by 3 bases and J by 2 bases, with 16 bases of the junction left unmatched. Germline CDR1 MNHNS, CDR2 SASEGT. The CDR3 is 20 residues long. The CDR3: CASSDKVPAGGRGNTGELFF. In DNA, the CDR3 is TGTGCCAGCAGTGATAAGGTGCCAGCGGGAGGAAGGGGCAACACCGGGGAGCTGTTTTTT.

This CDR3 is CASRYLAPGETQYF. The CDR3 DNA sequence: TGTGCCAGCAGGTATCTGGCCCCGGGGGAGACCCAGTACTTC. This chain uses TRBV2 with TRBJ2-5; TRBD2 might be the D (5 bases). Trimming pared 6 bases from V and 5 bases from J, leaving 16 bases between. This CDR3 has 14 amino acids. The germline gives CDR1 SNHLY, CDR2 FYNNEI. The full variable domain, rest sourced from reference TRBV2 and TRBJ2-5, is EPEVTQTPSHQVTQMGQEVILRCVPISNHLYFYWYRQILGQKVEFLVSFYNNEISEKSEIFDDQFSVERPDGSNFTLKIRSTKLEDSAMYFCASRYLAPGETQYFGPGTRLLVL.

This clone was counted a single time. J is TRBJ2-5 and V is TRBV27; tentatively, D is TRBD1 (6 bases). Germline V gives CDR1 MNHEY, CDR2 SMNVEV (reference sequence). Trimming took off 5 bases at V and 1 base at J, with 14 bases between the two ends. This CDR3 has 15 residues. The CDR3 coding sequence is TGTGCCAGCAGTACCACTTGGACAGTCCAAGAGACCCAGTACTTC. Encoded protein: CASSTTWTVQETQYF.

The chain combines TRBV6-6 with TRBJ1-3; D is unresolved. The CDR3 covers 14 residues. From germline, CDR1 is MNHNY and CDR2 SVGAGI (reference sequence). The ends were cut back, 0 bases at V and 0 bases at J, with 3 bases in the middle. The CDR3 reads CASSYSSSGNTIYF. The CDR3 DNA reads TGTGCCAGCAGTTACTCGAGCTCTGGAAACACCATATATTTT.

The chain carries TRBV9 and TRBJ1-4, with 9 positions matching TRBD1. The CDR3 loop spans 19 amino acids. The germline V gene has CDR1 SGDLS and CDR2 YYNGEE. J gave up 1 base and V 2 bases, and 12 bases lay outside the gene matches. CDR3 coding DNA: TGTGCCAGCAGCGTGGCCCCGACGGGACAGGGTTTAACTAATGAAAAACTGTTTTTT. As protein: CASSVAPTGQGLTNEKLFF.

The chain uses TRBV6-5 and TRBJ2-5; D may be TRBD2 (6 bases). This CDR3 spans 16 amino acids. Trimming removed 2 bases from V and 9 bases from J, with 22 bases in between. Germline CDR1 and CDR2: MNHEY and SVGAGI. CDR3 loop: CASSYSGGDDRIAQYF. The CDR3 bases are TGTGCCAGCAGTTACAGTGGAGGGGACGACCGGATCGCCCAGTACTTC.

The CDR3 spells CASSLVTGHLYEQYF. The CDR3 coding sequence is TGCGCCAGCAGCTTGGTGACGGGACACCTCTACGAGCAGTACTTC. This chain joins TRBV5-1 and TRBJ2-7; D possibly corresponds to TRBD1 (6 bases). CDR1 and CDR2 from the germline V gene are SGHRS and YFSETQ. Trimming left V 0 bases short and J 3 bases short, with 13 bases between. CDR3 length: 15 residues.

The chain recombines TRBV5-1 with TRBJ2-3, with 7 bases aligning to TRBD2. This CDR3 comprises 15 residues. The V gene's germline CDR1 is SGHRS and CDR2 YFSETQ. The V and J ends lost 3 bases and 4 bases, in that order; junction bases with no gene match: 8. Here the CDR3 reads CASSSQGLGPDTQYF. CDR3 sequence (DNA): TGCGCCAGCAGCTCCCAAGGACTAGGCCCAGATACGCAGTATTTT.

This sequence joins TRBV20-1 and TRBJ2-7; 8 bases match TRBD1. The CDR3 totals 11 residues. Germline assignment: CDR1 DFQATT and CDR2 SNEGSKA (reference sequence). The V and J ends lost 6 bases and 6 bases, in that order; junction bases with no gene match: 4. The CDR3 bases are TGCAGTGCCCCGACAGGGGCCGAGCAGTACTTC. This encodes CSAPTGAEQYF.

V gene TRBV14 combines with J gene TRBJ2-1; possible D gene TRBD2, 5 bases. The CDR3 runs 15 residues. V lost 3 bases and J lost 7, with 16 bases in between. Germline CDR1 SGHDN, CDR2 FVKESK. The CDR3 DNA is TGTGCCAGCAGCCAGGACTTGAACCCTCAAAATGAGCAGTTCTTC. Amino acids: CASSQDLNPQNEQFF.

This chain connects TRBV9 to TRBJ2-5; TRBD2 might be the D (7 bases). V lost 3 bases, J lost 4 bases, and 19 bases lay in between. Germline V CDR1 and CDR2: SGDLS, YYNGEE. The CDR3 contains 16 residues. CDR3 loop: CASSASMRGLGETQYF. In nucleotides, the CDR3 is TGTGCCAGCAGCGCCTCCATGCGGGGGCTAGGAGAGACCCAGTACTTC.

The chain employs TRBV19 and TRBJ2-3; TRBD1 matches at 7 bases. V shed 5 bases, J shed 11 bases, and the junction held 25 bases outside the gene matches. This CDR3 has 18 residues. Germline lookup yields CDR1 LNHDA and CDR2 SQIVND (reference sequence). This CDR3 is CASSPERGELRTGLQQYF. The DNA for the CDR3 is TGTGCCAGTAGTCCAGAGAGAGGGGAGCTCAGGACAGGTTTACAGCAGTATTTT.

CDR3 in DNA: TGCAGCGTTGGGGGCCTGGGTCTCCACGAGCAGTACTTC. Translating gives CSVGGLGLHEQYF. The rearrangement joins TRBV29-1 to TRBJ2-7; tentatively, D is TRBD1 (5 bases). Trimming shortened V by 4 bases and J by 5 bases, and 15 bases separated the two germline ends. Germline CDR1 is SQVTM and CDR2 is ANQGSEA. The CDR3 spans 13 residues.

The chain is built from TRBV2 and TRBJ1-1; D not certain. Germline CDR1 and CDR2: SNHLY and FYNNEI. Deletions cut 11 bases from V and 0 bases from J, with 13 bases between. The CDR3 has 13 residues. The CDR3 spells CALQDQVNTEAFF. DNA for the CDR3: TGTGCCCTCCAAGACCAGGTGAACACTGAAGCTTTCTTT.